The 20 T cell receptor beta chains below all came from one sample that was sequenced in a study of shared clonotypes between healthy human individuals. As defined, naive CD8 cells were CD45RO-negative and positively selected for CCR7, with terminally differentiated effector memory CD45RA+ cells excluded. The data were produced by immunoSEQ multiplex PCR, yet TCRdb's version contains in-frame clones alone and is incomplete. The sample lists 800,000 to 950,000 clones; roughly 96% were seen once. The material sequenced was naive CD8+ T cells sorted from blood. These TCRs come from a man aged 30 to 39 in good health.

A single count supports this clone. The chain links TRBV15 to TRBJ2-5, with D perhaps matching TRBD1 (6 bases). Germline lookup yields CDR1 LNHNV and CDR2 YYDKDF (reference sequence). The CDR3 has 14 amino acids. V lost 4 bases and J 5 bases, leaving 14 bases between the germline ends. The CDR3 region is CATSKDSRQETQYF. CDR3 bases: TGTGCCACCAGCAAGGACAGTAGGCAGGAGACCCAGTACTTC.

V gene TRBV29-1 combines with J gene TRBJ2-7; perhaps D is TRBD1 or TRBD2 (7 bases each). This CDR3 has 16 residues. The germline V and J ends were trimmed by 6 bases and 0 bases, with 21 bases remaining between them. Germline V CDR1 and CDR2: SQVTM, ANQGSEA. The CDR3, as DNA: TGCAGCGTGGTTGGGGAGCGGGACAGTCACTCCTACGAGCAGTACTTC. Its protein is CSVVGERDSHSYEQYF.

The V and J genes are TRBV9 and TRBJ2-7; D remains ambiguous. Trimming took off 0 bases at V and 5 bases at J, with 6 bases between the two ends. CDR3 size: 12 residues. Germline V gene sequence: CDR1 SGDLS, CDR2 YYNGEE. In DNA, the CDR3 is TGTGCCAGCAGCGTAGACATGGACGAGCAGTACTTC. This codes for CASSVDMDEQYF.

The V gene is TRBV5-1, the J gene TRBJ2-7, with 11 bases lining up with TRBD2. The germline gives CDR1 SGHRS, CDR2 YFSETQ. J lost 3 bases, V lost 4 bases, and 6 bases had no gene match. CDR3 length: 15 residues. CDR3 sequence reads: CASSDGTSGLYEQYF. In DNA, the CDR3 is TGCGCCAGCAGCGATGGGACTAGCGGACTCTACGAGCAGTACTTC.

The J gene is TRBJ1-3, the V gene TRBV15; D ambiguous. The CDR3 contains 13 residues. The V end was cut by 7 bases, the J end by 7 bases, with 14 bases between. Germline V gene data show CDR1 as LNHNV and CDR2 as YYDKDF (reference sequence). DNA of the CDR3: TGTGCCACCACCAATTTTTCGTGGAACACCATATATTTT. The encoded protein is CATTNFSWNTIYF.

J is TRBJ2-1 and V is TRBV10-1; D possibly corresponds to TRBD2 (5 bases). Germline loops: CDR1 WNHNN, CDR2 SYGVQD (reference sequence). This CDR3 has 12 amino acids. V was trimmed by 3 bases and J by 8 bases, leaving 8 bases between them. This CDR3 reads CASSDEEDEQFF. The CDR3 DNA follows: TGCGCCAGCAGTGACGAGGAGGATGAGCAGTTCTTC.

The chain employs TRBV28 and TRBJ1-4, with no clear D. This CDR3 contains 15 residues. The V end lost 3 bases, the J end lost 7 bases, and 15 bases lay between the germline ends. In germline, CDR1 is MDHEN, CDR2 SYDVKM. The CDR3 here is CASSFWEGKGEKLFF. The CDR3 DNA follows: TGTGCCAGCAGTTTTTGGGAGGGCAAGGGTGAAAAACTGTTTTTT.

This clone has just one count. The V gene is TRBV4-1, the J gene TRBJ1-2; D is ambiguous. The CDR3 loop spans 14 amino acids. Trimming pared 1 base from V and 4 bases from J, leaving 10 bases between. Germline loops: CDR1 MGHRA, CDR2 YSYEKL. The CDR3 protein is CASSQGLFGYGYTF. CDR3 nucleotide sequence: TGCGCCAGCAGCCAAGGACTTTTCGGCTATGGCTACACCTTC.

The rearrangement links TRBV7-9 to TRBJ2-2; 9 bases align to TRBD2. V dropped 3 bases and J dropped 0; count of bases not matched to a gene: 5. The CDR3 is 17 amino acids. Germline V lookup: CDR1 SEHNR, CDR2 FQNEAQ (reference sequence). CDR3 DNA: TGTGCCAGCAGCTTCTACGGCGGGAGGGCGAACACCGGGGAGCTGTTTTTT. It specifies CASSFYGGRANTGELFF.

The chain combines TRBV27 with TRBJ2-7, with TRBD1 matching 11 bases. V shed 2 bases, J shed 6 bases, and the junction held 3 bases outside the gene matches. CDR3 size: 14 residues. CDR1 is MNHEY and CDR2 is SMNVEV in the germline V gene (reference sequence). The CDR3 nucleotides read TGTGCCAGCAGTTTAGGGACAGGGGGATTCGAGCAGTACTTC. Protein product: CASSLGTGGFEQYF.

This chain joins TRBV6-4 and TRBJ2-1; D is uncertain. CDR1 and CDR2 (germline): MRHNA, SNTAGT. This CDR3 comprises 16 residues. The V gene lost 4 bases and the J gene lost 6 bases, with 19 bases spanning the gap. The CDR3 spells CASSGRLDGGINEQFF. CDR3 coding DNA: TGTGCCAGCAGTGGTCGGCTTGATGGTGGGATCAATGAGCAGTTCTTC.

This chain joins TRBV7-9 and TRBJ2-7; 9 nucleotides align to TRBD1. The CDR3 is 14 amino acids. Germline loops: CDR1 SEHNR, CDR2 FQNEAQ (reference sequence). Germline trimming cut 4 bases from V and 3 bases from J; bases unmatched to any gene: 4. CDR3 sequence: CASSSGQGIYEQYF. CDR3 in DNA: TGTGCCAGCAGCTCAGGACAGGGGATCTACGAGCAGTACTTC.

The rearrangement links TRBV7-9 to TRBJ2-7, with 9 bases that match TRBD2. In germline, CDR1 is SEHNR, CDR2 FQNEAQ (reference sequence). The V and J ends lost 2 bases and 5 bases, in that order; junction bases with no gene match: 10. The CDR3 covers 16 residues. CDR3 nucleotide sequence: TGTGCCAGCAGCTTACCAGGGGGACTAGCCAGTCACGAGCAGTACTTC. This translates into CASSLPGGLASHEQYF.

A single count supports this clone. V gene TRBV5-1 combines with J gene TRBJ2-3; D is perhaps TRBD2 (5 bases). Germline V gives CDR1 SGHRS, CDR2 YFSETQ. Trimming cost V 2 bases and J 6 bases, with 13 bases left between them. This CDR3 is built from 14 residues. The CDR3 loop is CASSFWRRGDTQYF. The CDR3 DNA is TGCGCCAGCAGCTTCTGGAGACGCGGGGATACGCAGTATTTT.

The chain is built from TRBV29-1 and TRBJ2-5; 11 bases match TRBD2. This CDR3 has 13 residues. Trimming removed 6 bases from V and 3 bases from J; junction bases left unmatched: 3. Germline assignment: CDR1 SQVTM and CDR2 ANQGSEA. CDR3 sequence (DNA): TGCAGCGTCAAGACTAGCGGGAAAGAGACCCAGTACTTC. Its protein is CSVKTSGKETQYF.

The chain couples TRBV27 to TRBJ2-2; 7 positions agree with TRBD1. CDR3 length equals 16 residues. The J segment lost 0 bases and the V segment lost 4 bases, leaving 5 bases of the junction unmatched. The germline V gene has CDR1 MNHEY and CDR2 SMNVEV (reference sequence). CDR3 DNA: TGTGCCAGCAGTTCTCTTCAGGGGGCGAACACCGGGGAGCTGTTTTTT. This gives the protein CASSSLQGANTGELFF.

This chain uses TRBV9 with TRBJ2-6, with D perhaps TRBD1 or TRBD2 (5 bases each). V was clipped by 7 bases and J by 4 bases, with 9 bases between them. The CDR3 sequence is 13 residues long. Germline CDR1 SGDLS, CDR2 YYNGEE. This CDR3 reads CASGGVGANVLTF. The CDR3 region has the DNA TGTGCCAGCGGGGGTGTAGGGGCCAACGTCCTGACTTTC. The full variable domain, rest sourced from reference TRBV9 and TRBJ2-6, is DSGVTQTPKHLITATGQRVTLRCSPRSGDLSVYWYQQSLDQGLQFLIQYYNGEERAKGNILERFSAQQFPDLHSELNLSSLELGDSALYFCASGGVGANVLTFGAGSRLTVL.

The V call is TRBV28, the J call TRBJ2-7; tentative D call: TRBD2 (5 bases). Germline CDR1 and CDR2: MDHEN and SYDVKM. Trimming cost V 8 bases and J 2 bases, with 13 bases left between them. The CDR3 spans 13 residues. The CDR3 protein is CASAAGLTYEQYF. CDR3 nucleotide sequence: TGTGCCAGCGCCGCCGGACTCACCTACGAGCAGTACTTC.

The genes are TRBV27 and TRBJ2-1; D call uncertain. V lost 0 bases to trimming and J lost 3 bases, with 9 bases between them. Looked up from germline, CDR1 is MNHEY and CDR2 is SMNVEV (reference sequence). The CDR3 loop spans 15 amino acids. In DNA, the CDR3 is TGTGCCAGCAGTTTATCGAATCCTAGCTACAATGAGCAGTTCTTC. Its protein product is CASSLSNPSYNEQFF.

The CDR3 loop reads CASNLVDGYNEQFF. The CDR3 DNA reads as TGTGCCAGCAATCTTGTTGACGGGTACAATGAGCAGTTCTTC. The V call is TRBV5-4, the J call TRBJ2-1; the D is unclear. V lost 6 bases to trimming and J lost 4 bases, with 14 bases between them. Germline assignment: CDR1 SGHNT and CDR2 YYREEE (reference sequence). The CDR3 runs 14 residues.